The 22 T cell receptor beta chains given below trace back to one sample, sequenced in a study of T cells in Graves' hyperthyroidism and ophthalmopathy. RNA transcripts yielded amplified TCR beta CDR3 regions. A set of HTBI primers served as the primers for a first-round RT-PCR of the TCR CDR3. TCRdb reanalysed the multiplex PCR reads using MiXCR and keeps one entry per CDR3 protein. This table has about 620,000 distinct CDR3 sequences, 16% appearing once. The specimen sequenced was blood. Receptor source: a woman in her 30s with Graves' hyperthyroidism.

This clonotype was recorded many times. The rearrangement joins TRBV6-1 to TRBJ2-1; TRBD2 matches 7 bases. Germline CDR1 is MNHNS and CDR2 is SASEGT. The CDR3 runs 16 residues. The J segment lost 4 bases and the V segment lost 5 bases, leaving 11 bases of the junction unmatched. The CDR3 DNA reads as TGTGCCAGCAGTTTAGGGCCGAGCGGGATTTACAATGAGCAGTTCTTC. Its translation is CASSLGPSGIYNEQFF.

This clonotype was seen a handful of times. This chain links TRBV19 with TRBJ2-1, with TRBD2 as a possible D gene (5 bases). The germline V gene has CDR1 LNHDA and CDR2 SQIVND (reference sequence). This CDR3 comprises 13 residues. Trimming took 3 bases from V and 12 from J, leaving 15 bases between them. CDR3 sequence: CASSMTPLDLQFF. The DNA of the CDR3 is TGTGCCAGTAGTATGACCCCACTAGACTTGCAGTTCTTC.

For the CDR3, the DNA is TGTGCCAGCAGCCAAGGGGGCAACCAAGAGACCCAGTACTTC. This sequence encodes CASSQGGNQETQYF. V is TRBV2 and J is TRBJ2-5; 7 bases are a match to TRBD1. CDR1 is SNHLY and CDR2 is FYNNEI in the germline V gene. CDR3 length: 14 amino acids. V lost 6 bases to trimming and J lost 0 bases; unmatched junction nucleotides: 4.

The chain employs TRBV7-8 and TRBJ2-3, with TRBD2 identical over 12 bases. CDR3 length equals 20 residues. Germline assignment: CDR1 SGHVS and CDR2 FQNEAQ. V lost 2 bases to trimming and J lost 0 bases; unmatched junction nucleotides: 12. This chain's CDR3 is CASSLRAASGGAGSTDTQYF. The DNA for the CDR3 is TGTGCCAGCAGCTTAAGGGCCGCTAGCGGGGGGGCCGGGAGCACAGATACGCAGTATTTT.

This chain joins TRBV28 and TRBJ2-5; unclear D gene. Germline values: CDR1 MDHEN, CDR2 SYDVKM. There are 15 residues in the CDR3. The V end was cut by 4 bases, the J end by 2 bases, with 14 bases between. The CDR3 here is CASSSGLRLQETQYF. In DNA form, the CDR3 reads TGTGCCAGCAGTTCTGGATTGCGGCTACAAGAGACCCAGTACTTC.

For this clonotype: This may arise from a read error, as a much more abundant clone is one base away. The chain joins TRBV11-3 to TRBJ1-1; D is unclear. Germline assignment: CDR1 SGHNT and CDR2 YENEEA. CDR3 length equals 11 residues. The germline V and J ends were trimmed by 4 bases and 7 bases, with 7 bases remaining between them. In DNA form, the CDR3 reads TGTGCCAGCAGCTCGCGAGGTGAAGCTTTCTTT. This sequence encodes CASSSRGEAFF.

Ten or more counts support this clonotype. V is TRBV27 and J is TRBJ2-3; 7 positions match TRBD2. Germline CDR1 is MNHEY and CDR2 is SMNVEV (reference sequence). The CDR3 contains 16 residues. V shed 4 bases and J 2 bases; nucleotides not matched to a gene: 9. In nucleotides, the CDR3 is TGTGCCAGCAGTTCGCCGGGACTAATGTTCACAGATACGCAGTATTTT. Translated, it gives CASSSPGLMFTDTQYF.

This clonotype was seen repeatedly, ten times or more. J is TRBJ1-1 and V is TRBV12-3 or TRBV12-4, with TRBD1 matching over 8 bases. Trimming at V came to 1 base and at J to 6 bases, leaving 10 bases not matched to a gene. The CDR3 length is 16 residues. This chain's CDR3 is CASSLGQGSYSSEAFF. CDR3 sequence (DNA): TGTGCCAGCAGTTTAGGACAGGGGTCCTATAGTTCTGAAGCTTTCTTT.

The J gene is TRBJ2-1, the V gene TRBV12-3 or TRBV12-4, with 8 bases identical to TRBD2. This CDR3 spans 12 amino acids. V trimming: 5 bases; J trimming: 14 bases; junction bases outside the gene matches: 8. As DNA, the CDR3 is TGTGCCAGCAGTCAAGGTAGCGGGACTGAGTTCTTC. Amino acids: CASSQGSGTEFF.

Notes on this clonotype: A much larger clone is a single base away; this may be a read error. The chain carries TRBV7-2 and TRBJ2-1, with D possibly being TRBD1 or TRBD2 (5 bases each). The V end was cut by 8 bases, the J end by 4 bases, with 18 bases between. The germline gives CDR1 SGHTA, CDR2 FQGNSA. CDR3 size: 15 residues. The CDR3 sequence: CASGSGTQGYNEQFF. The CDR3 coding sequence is TGTGCCAGCGGCTCCGGGACCCAAGGGTACAATGAGCAGTTCTTC.

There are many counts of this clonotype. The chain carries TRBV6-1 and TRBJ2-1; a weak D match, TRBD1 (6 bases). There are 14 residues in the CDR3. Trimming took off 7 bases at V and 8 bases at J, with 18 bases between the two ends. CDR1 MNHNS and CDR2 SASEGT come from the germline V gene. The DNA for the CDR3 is TGTGCCAGCACCACAGGGTATTCTAGGGATGAGCAGTTCTTC. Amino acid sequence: CASTTGYSRDEQFF.

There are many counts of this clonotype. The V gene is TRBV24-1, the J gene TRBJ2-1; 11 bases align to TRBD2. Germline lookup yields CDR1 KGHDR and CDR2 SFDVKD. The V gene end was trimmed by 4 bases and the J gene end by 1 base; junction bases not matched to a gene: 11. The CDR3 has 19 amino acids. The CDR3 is CATSEPYPTSGASYNEQFF. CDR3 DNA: TGTGCCACCAGTGAACCTTACCCGACTAGCGGGGCATCCTACAATGAGCAGTTCTTC.

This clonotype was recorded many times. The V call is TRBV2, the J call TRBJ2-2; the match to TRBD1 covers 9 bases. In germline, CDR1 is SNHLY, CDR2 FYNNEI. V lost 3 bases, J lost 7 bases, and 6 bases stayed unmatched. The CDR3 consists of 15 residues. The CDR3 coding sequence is TGTGCCAGCAGTGACCTACAGGGGGCTGACGGGGAGCTGTTTTTT. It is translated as CASSDLQGADGELFF.

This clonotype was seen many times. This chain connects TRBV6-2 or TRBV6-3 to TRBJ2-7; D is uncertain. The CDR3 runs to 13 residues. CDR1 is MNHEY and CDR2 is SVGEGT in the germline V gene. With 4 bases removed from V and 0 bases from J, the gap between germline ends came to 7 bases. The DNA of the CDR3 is TGTGCCAGCAGTTCCCCCCTCTCCTACGAGCAGTACTTC. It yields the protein CASSSPLSYEQYF.

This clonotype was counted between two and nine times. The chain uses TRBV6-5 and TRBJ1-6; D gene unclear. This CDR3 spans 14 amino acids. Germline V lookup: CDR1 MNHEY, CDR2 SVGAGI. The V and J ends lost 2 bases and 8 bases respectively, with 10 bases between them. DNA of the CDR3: TGTGCCAGCAGTTACGGGGTCTCCCATTCACCCCTCCACTTT. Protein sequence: CASSYGVSHSPLHF.

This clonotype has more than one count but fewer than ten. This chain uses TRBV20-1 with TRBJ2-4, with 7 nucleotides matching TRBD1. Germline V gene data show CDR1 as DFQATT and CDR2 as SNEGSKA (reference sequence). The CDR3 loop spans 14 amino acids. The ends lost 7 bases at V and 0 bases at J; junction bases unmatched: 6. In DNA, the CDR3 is TGCAGTGTACCGGGACAGCTAGCCAAAAACATTCAGTACTTC. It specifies CSVPGQLAKNIQYF.

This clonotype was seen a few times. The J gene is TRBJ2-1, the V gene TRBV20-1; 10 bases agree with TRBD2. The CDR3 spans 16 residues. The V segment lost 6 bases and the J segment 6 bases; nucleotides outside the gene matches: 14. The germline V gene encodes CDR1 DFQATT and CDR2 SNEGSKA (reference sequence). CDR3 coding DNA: TGCAGTGCCGCACCCCTTACTAGCGGGACCACCAATGAGCAGTTCTTC. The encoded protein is CSAAPLTSGTTNEQFF.

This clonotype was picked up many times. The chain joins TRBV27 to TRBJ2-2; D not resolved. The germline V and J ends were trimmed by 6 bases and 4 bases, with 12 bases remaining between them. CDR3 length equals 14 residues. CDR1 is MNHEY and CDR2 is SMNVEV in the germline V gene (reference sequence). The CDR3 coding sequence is TGTGCCAGCAGGGTCGGGCCCAGCACCGGGGAGCTGTTTTTT. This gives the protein CASRVGPSTGELFF.

This CDR3 is CASSFPPGRGFHEQYF. In DNA, the CDR3 is TGTGCCAGCAGCTTTCCCCCGGGCAGGGGCTTCCACGAGCAGTACTTC. V and J are TRBV5-4 and TRBJ2-7; a possible D gene is TRBD1 (6 bases). V lost 2 bases, J lost 5 bases, and 20 bases lay in between. CDR3 length equals 16 residues. Germline CDR1 and CDR2: SGHNT and YYREEE (reference sequence). The entire variable domain, with the rest obtained from reference TRBV5-4 and TRBJ2-7, is as follows: ETGVTQSPTHLIKTRGQQVTLRCSSQSGHNTVSWYQQALGQGPQFIFQYYREEENGRGNFPPRFSGLQFPNYSSELNVNALELDDSALYLCASSFPPGRGFHEQYFGPGTRLTVT.

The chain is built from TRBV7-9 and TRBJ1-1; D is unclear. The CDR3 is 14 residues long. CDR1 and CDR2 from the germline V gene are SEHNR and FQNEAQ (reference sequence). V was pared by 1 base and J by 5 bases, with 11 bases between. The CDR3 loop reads CASSLGMRGTEAFF. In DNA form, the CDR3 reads TGTGCCAGCAGCTTAGGGATGAGAGGGACTGAAGCTTTCTTT. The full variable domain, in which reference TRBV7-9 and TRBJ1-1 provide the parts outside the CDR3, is DTGVSQNPRHKITKRGQNVTFRCDPISEHNRLYWYRQTLGQGPEFLTYFQNEAQLEKSRLLSDRFSAERPKGSFSTLEIQRTEQGDSAMYLCASSLGMRGTEAFFGQGTRLTVV.

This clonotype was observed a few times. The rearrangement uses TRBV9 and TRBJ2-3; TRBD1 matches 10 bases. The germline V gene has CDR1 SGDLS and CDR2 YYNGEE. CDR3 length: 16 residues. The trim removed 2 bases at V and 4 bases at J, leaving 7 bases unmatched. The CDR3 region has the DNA TGTGCCAGCAGCGTCGCCGGGACAGGGGTTCCAGATACGCAGTATTTT. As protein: CASSVAGTGVPDTQYF. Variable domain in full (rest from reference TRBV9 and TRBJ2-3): DSGVTQTPKHLITATGQRVTLRCSPRSGDLSVYWYQQSLDQGLQFLIQYYNGEERAKGNILERFSAQQFPDLHSELNLSSLELGDSALYFCASSVAGTGVPDTQYFGPGTRLTVL.

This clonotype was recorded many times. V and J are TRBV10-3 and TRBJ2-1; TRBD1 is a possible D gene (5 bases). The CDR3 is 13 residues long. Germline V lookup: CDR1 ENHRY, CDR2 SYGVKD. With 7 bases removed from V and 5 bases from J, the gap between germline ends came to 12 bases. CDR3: CAINTDSHNEQFF. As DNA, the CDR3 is TGTGCCATCAATACCGACAGCCACAATGAGCAGTTCTTC.